This is a list of T cell receptor beta chains from one sample in a study of T cell responses to AZD1222 COVID-19 vaccine. Produced via immunoSEQ multiplex PCR; TCRdb's table is partial and in-frame only. The data contain under 200,000 clones, about nine tenths of them singletons. The source material was peripheral blood, sampled on day 0 of AZD1222 vaccination. The receptors were gathered from an adult in good health. Each CDR3 is given with its conserved first and last residue. D genes are given only for firm matches. Clone size, where shown, is once, few, many, or a class for clones that have expanded.

j_call	d_call	v_call	clone_size	cdr3_aa	cdr3_nt
TRBJ1-4	TRBD1	TRBV6-5	-	CASSRTGDNEKLFF	TGTGCCAGCAGTCGGACAGGGGATAATGAAAAACTGTTTTTT
TRBJ1-2	TRBD1	TRBV6-5	-	CASSPTGHGYGYTF	TGTGCCAGCAGTCCGACAGGGCACGGCTATGGCTACACCTTC
TRBJ1-2	-	TRBV19	-	CASMSQGDYGYTF	TGTGCCAGTATGTCACAGGGAGACTATGGCTACACCTTC
TRBJ1-1	TRBD1	TRBV7-9	-	CASSSTGANTEAFF	TGTGCCAGCAGCTCGACAGGGGCGAACACTGAAGCTTTCTTT
TRBJ2-7	TRBD1	TRBV9	-	CASSVGTGTDYEQYF	TGTGCCAGCAGCGTGGGGACAGGGACGGACTACGAGCAGTACTTC
TRBJ1-3	-	TRBV9	-	CASSELFGGNTIYF	TGTGCCAGCAGCGAACTCTTCGGTGGAAACACCATATATTTT
TRBJ2-1	TRBD2	TRBV7-6	-	CASSPTGGESSYNEQFF	TGTGCCAGCAGCCCGACCGGGGGGGAAAGCTCCTACAATGAGCAGTTCTTC
TRBJ2-7	TRBD1	TRBV6-5	-	CASRPRDRGYEQYF	TGTGCCAGCAGGCCCCGGGACAGGGGCTACGAGCAGTACTTC
TRBJ1-4	-	TRBV3-1/TRBV3-2	-	CASSPLDRTNEKLFF	TGTGCCAGCAGCCCTCTCGATCGGACTAATGAAAAACTGTTTTTT
TRBJ1-2	TRBD1	TRBV7-3	-	CASSLTGQGDGYTF	TGTGCCAGCAGCTTAACAGGACAGGGTGATGGCTACACCTTC
TRBJ1-5	-	TRBV3-1/TRBV3-2	-	CASSQEGGQPQHF	TGTGCCAGCAGCCAAGAGGGCGGACAGCCCCAGCATTTT
TRBJ1-1	-	TRBV15	-	CATSRAPNTEAFF	TGTGCCACCAGCAGAGCCCCGAACACTGAAGCTTTCTTT
TRBJ2-2	-	TRBV2	few	CASRSRASNTGELFF	TGTGCCAGCAGATCTCGAGCATCGAACACCGGGGAGCTGTTTTTT
TRBJ1-5	-	TRBV25-1	-	CASDGRDNQPQHF	TGTGCCAGCGACGGACGGGACAATCAGCCCCAGCATTTT
TRBJ2-5	TRBD2	TRBV19	-	CASSIASGGGGQETQYF	TGTGCCAGTAGTATAGCGTCTGGCGGGGGAGGCCAAGAGACCCAGTACTTC
TRBJ1-2	-	TRBV6-5	-	CASSRGAANYGYTF	TGTGCCAGCAGTAGGGGGGCGGCTAACTATGGCTACACCTTC